This entry describes one T cell receptor beta chain. The antigen is not known. Germline DNA was extracted alongside blood RNA, which was obtained from unsorted whole blood. The entry originates in a study of tumor-infiltrating lymphocytes in primary liver carcinoma. Study outcomes and limitations: Tumor top-250-clone fraction significantly exceeded that of blood (p = 0.039). Tumor region pairs shared more overlap than did tumor-adjacent and tumor-blood pairs.

CDR1 and CDR2 from the germline V gene are SGHAT and FQNNGV. This CDR3 contains 13 residues. The V and J ends lost 5 bases and 4 bases respectively, with 12 bases between them. Researchers generated TCR beta cDNA from roughly 500 ng of total RNA, relying on a constant-region primer. What produced the TCR beta libraries was three nested multiplex PCR rounds using slightly modified ARM-PCR. A C-beta reverse primer was combined with TRBV1-TRBV30 forward primers in the first two PCR rounds, and each round had approximately 9 cycles. TCRdb used MiXCR to reprocess the multiplex PCR reads, holding one entry per CDR3 protein. The top ten hold over 15% of the sample, which has about 320,000 distinct CDR3 sequences, about 50% seen once.

The sequence was obtained from a woman in her 30s with primary liver carcinoma and hepatitis B virus infection. The chain employs TRBV11-2 and TRBJ2-7; the D is unclear. Sequenced material: peripheral blood. The CDR3 region is CASSLVGLYEQYF. CDR3 coding DNA: TGTGCCAGCAGCCTCGTCGGGTTATACGAGCAGTACTTC.